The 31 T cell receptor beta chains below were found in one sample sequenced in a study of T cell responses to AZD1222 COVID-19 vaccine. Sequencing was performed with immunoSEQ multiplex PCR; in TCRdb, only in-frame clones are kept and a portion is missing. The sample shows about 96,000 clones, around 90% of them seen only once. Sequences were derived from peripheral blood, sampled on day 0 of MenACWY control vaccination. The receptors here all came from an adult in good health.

CDR3 sequence: CASSTGLAGTYEQYF. The CDR3 DNA reads as TGTGCCAGCAGCACAGGACTAGCGGGAACCTACGAGCAGTACTTC. The chain joins TRBV7-9 to TRBJ2-7, with 12 bases aligning to TRBD2. The junction had 4 bases not matched to a gene; V was cut back by 5 bases and J by 2 bases. The CDR3 extends over 15 amino acids. Per the germline V gene, CDR1 is SEHNR and CDR2 is FQNEAQ (reference sequence).

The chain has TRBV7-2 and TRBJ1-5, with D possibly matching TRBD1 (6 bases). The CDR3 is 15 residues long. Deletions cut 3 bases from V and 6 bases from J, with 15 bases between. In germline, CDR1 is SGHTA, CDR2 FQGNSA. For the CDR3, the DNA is TGTGCCAGCAGCTTGTCCACAGGGTTTAGTCAGCCCCAGCATTTT. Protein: CASSLSTGFSQPQHF. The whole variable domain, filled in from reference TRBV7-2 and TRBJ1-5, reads GAGVSQSPSNKVTEKGKDVELRCDPISGHTALYWYRQSLGQGLEFLIYFQGNSAPDKSGLPSDRFSAERTGGSVSTLTIQRTQQEDSAVYLCASSLSTGFSQPQHFGDGTRLSIL.

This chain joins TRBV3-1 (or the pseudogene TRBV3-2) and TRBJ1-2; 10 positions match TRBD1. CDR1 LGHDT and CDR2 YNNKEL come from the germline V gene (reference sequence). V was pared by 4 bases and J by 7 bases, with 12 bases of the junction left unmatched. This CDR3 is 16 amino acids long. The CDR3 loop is CASSRRLRTGGGGYTF. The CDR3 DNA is TGTGCCAGCAGCCGGCGCTTGAGGACAGGGGGAGGTGGCTACACCTTC.

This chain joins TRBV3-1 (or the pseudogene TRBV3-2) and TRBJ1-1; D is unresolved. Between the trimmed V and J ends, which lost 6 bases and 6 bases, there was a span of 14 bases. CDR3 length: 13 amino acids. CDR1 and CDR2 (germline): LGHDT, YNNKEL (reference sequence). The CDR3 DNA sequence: TGTGCCAGCAGTAGAGAATCCACTTCTGAAGCTTTCTTT. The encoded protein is CASSRESTSEAFF.

The DNA of the CDR3 is TGTGCCAGCAGCCCCCTCACCTATGGCTACACCTTC. Amino acid sequence: CASSPLTYGYTF. The chain recombines TRBV28 with TRBJ1-2; D is uncertain. V shed 6 bases and J shed 4 bases, with 9 bases lying between them. Germline values: CDR1 MDHEN, CDR2 SYDVKM. The CDR3 length is 12 residues.

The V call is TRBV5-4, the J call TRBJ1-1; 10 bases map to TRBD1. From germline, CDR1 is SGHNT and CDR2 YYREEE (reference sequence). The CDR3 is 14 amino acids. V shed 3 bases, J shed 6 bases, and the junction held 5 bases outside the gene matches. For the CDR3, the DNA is TGTGCCAGCAGCTCGGAGGGGACAGGGGCTGAAGCTTTCTTT. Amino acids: CASSSEGTGAEAFF.

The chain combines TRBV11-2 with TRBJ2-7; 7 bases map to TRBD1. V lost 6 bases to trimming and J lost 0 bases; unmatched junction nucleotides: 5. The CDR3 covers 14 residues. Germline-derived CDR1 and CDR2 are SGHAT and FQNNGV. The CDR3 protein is CASRDRDSSYEQYF. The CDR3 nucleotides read TGTGCCAGCAGGGACCGGGACAGCTCCTACGAGCAGTACTTC.

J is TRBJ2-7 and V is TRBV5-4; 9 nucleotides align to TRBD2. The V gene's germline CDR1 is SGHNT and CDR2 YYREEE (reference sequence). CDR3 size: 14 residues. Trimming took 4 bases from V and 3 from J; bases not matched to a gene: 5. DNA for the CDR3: TGTGCCAGCAGCAGTAGCGGGAGCAGCTACGAGCAGTACTTC. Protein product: CASSSSGSSYEQYF.

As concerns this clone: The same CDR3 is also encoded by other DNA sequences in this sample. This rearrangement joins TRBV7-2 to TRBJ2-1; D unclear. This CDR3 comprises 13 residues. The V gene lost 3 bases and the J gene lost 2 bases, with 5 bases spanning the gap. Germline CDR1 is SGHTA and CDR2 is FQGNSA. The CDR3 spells CASSFLPYNEQFF. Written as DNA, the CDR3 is TGTGCCAGCAGCTTTTTACCCTACAATGAGCAGTTCTTC. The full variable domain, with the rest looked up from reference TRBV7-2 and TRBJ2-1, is GAGVSQSPSNKVTEKGKDVELRCDPISGHTALYWYRQSLGQGLEFLIYFQGNSAPDKSGLPSDRFSAERTGGSVSTLTIQRTQQEDSAVYLCASSFLPYNEQFFGPGTRLTVL.

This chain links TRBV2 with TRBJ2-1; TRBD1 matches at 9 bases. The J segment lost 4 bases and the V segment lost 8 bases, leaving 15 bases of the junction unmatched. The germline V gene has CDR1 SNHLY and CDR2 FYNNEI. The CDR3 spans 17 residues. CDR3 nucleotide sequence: TGTGCCAGCGGGAGTCCCGGGACAGGGAAGGCTTACAATGAGCAGTTCTTC. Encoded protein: CASGSPGTGKAYNEQFF.

The CDR3 DNA follows: TGCGCCAGCAGCTTGACGGCGGGTGAAGCTTTCTTT. Translated, it gives CASSLTAGEAFF. The chain joins TRBV5-1 to TRBJ1-1; D is undetermined. This CDR3 is built from 12 residues. V lost 1 base, J lost 7 bases, and 8 bases lay in between. Germline CDR1 reads SGHRS; CDR2 reads YFSETQ. The whole variable domain, remainder taken from reference TRBV5-1 and TRBJ1-1, is KAGVTQTPRYLIKTRGQQVTLSCSPISGHRSVSWYQQTPGQGLQFLFEYFSETQRNKGNFPGRFSGRQFSNSRSEMNVSTLELGDSALYLCASSLTAGEAFFGQGTRLTVV.

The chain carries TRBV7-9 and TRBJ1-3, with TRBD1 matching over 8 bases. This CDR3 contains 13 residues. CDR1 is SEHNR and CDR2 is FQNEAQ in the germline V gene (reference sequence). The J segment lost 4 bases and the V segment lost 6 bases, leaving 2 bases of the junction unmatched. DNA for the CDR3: TGTGCCAGCAGGACAGGGGAAGGAAACACCATATATTTT. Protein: CASRTGEGNTIYF.

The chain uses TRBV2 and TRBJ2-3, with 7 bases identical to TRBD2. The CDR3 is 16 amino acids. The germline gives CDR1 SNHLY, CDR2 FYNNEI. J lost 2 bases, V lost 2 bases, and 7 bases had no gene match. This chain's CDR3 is CASSEIPAGITDTQYF. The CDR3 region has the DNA TGTGCCAGCAGTGAAATCCCAGCGGGGATCACAGATACGCAGTATTTT.

The CDR3 bases are TGTGCCAGCAGTTACCTACAGGGTCAGACTGAAGCTTTCTTT. Amino acids: CASSYLQGQTEAFF. The chain uses TRBV6-2 or TRBV6-3 and TRBJ1-1; a possible D gene is TRBD1 (6 bases). The length of the CDR3 is 14 residues. V was pared by 2 bases and J by 5 bases, with 12 bases between. Germline V CDR1 and CDR2: MNHEY, SVGEGT.

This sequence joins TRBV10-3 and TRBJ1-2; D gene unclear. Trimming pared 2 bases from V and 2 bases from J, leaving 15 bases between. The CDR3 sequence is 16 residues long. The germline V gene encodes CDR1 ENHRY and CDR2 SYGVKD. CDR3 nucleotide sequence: TGTGCCATCAGTGAGCCCGGTCAGGCGGGAAACTATGGCTACACCTTC. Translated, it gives CAISEPGQAGNYGYTF.

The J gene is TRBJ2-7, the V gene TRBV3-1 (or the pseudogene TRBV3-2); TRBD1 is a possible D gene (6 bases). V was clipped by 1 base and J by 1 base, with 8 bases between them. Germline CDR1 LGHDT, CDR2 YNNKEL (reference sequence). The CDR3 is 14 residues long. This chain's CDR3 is CASSQAQGSYEQYF. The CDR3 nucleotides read TGTGCCAGCAGCCAAGCACAGGGATCCTACGAGCAGTACTTC.

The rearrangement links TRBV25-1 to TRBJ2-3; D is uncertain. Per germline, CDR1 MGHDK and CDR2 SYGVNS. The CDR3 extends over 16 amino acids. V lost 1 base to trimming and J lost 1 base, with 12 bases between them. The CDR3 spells CASSELVGKGTDTQYF. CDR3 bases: TGTGCCAGCAGTGAATTAGTGGGGAAGGGCACAGATACGCAGTATTTT.

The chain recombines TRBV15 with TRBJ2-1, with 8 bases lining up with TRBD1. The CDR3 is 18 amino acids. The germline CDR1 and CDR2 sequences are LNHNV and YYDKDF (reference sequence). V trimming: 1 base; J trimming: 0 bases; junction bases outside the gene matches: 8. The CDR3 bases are TGTGCCACCAGCAGAGGTGGGCAGGGGGCTGACTCCTACAATGAGCAGTTCTTC. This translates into CATSRGGQGADSYNEQFF.

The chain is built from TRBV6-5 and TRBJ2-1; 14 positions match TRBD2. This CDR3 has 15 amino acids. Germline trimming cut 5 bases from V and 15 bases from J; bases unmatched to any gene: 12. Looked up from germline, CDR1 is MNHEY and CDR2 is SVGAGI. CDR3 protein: CASSHSPGLAGVGFF. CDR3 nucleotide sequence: TGTGCCAGCAGTCATTCGCCGGGACTAGCGGGAGTAGGGTTCTTC.

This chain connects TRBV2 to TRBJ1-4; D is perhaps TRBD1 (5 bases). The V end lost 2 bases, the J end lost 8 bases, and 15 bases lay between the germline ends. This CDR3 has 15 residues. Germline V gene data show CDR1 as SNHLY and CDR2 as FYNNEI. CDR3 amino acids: CASSEPGRGGEKLFF. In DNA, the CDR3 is TGTGCCAGCAGTGAACCAGGGAGGGGCGGAGAAAAACTGTTTTTT.

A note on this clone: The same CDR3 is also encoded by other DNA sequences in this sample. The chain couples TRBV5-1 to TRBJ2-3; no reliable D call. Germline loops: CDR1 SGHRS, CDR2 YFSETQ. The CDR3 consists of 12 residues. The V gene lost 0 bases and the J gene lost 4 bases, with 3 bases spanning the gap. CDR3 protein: CASSLAADTQYF. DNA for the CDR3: TGCGCCAGCAGCTTGGCTGCAGATACGCAGTATTTT.

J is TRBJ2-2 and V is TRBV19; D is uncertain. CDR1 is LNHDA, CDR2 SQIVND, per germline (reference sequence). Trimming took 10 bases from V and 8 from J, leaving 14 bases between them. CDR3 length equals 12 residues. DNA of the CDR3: TGTGCCACCCACGCCTTGGAGGGGGAGCTGTTTTTT. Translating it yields CATHALEGELFF.

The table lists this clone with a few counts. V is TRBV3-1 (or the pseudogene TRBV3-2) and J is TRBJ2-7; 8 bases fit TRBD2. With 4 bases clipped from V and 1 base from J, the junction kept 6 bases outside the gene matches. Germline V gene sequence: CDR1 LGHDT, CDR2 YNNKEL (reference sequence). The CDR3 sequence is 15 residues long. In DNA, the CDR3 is TGTGCCAGCAGCCCCCTAGCGGGCCGTTCCTACGAGCAGTACTTC. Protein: CASSPLAGRSYEQYF.

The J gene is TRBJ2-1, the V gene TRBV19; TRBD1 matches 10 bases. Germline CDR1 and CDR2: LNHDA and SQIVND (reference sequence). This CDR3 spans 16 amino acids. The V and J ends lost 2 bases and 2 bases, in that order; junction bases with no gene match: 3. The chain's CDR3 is CASSIRTGGTYNEQFF. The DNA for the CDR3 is TGTGCCAGTAGTATACGGACAGGGGGAACCTACAATGAGCAGTTCTTC.

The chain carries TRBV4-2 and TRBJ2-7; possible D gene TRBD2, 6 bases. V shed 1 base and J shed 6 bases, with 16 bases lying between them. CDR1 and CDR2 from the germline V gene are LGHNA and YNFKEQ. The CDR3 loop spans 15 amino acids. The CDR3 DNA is TGTGCCAGCAGCCAAGTGTCCGGGACTCGCTCCGAGCAGTACTTC. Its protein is CASSQVSGTRSEQYF.

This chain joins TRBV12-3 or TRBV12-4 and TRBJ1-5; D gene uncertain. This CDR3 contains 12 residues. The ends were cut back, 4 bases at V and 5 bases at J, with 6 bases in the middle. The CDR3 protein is CASSYNDQPQHF. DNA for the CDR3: TGTGCCAGCAGTTATAACGATCAGCCCCAGCATTTT.

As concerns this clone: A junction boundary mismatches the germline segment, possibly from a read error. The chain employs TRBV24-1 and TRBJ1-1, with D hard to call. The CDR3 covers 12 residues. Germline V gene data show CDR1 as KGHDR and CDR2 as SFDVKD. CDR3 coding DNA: TGTGCCACCAGTGATTTGACCCGTGGATGGCTGTTT. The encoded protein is CATSDLTRGWLF.

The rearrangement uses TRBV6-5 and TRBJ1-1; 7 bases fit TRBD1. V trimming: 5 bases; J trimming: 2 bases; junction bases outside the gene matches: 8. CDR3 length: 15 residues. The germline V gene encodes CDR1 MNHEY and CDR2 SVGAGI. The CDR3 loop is CASSTRDSPNTEAFF. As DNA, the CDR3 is TGTGCCAGCAGTACACGGGACAGCCCTAACACTGAAGCTTTCTTT.

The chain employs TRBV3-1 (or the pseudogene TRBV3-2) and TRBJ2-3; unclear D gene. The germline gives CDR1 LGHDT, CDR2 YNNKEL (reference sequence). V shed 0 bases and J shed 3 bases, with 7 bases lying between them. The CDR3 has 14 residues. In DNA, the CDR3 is TGTGCCAGCAGCCAAGATCCAAGGACAGATACGCAGTATTTT. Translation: CASSQDPRTDTQYF.

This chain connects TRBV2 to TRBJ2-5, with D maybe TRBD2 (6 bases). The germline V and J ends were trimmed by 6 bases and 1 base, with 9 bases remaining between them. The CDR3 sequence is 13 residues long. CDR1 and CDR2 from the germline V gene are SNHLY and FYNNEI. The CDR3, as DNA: TGTGCCAGCAGAGGACTACCCCAAGAGACCCAGTACTTC. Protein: CASRGLPQETQYF.

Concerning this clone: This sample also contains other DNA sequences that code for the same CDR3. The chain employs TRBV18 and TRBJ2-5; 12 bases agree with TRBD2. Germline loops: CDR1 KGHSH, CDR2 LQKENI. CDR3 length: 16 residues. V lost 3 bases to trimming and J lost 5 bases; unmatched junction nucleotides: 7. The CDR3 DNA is TGTGCCAGCTCACCCTTGACTAGCGGGAGCGGGGAGACCCAGTACTTC. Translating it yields CASSPLTSGSGETQYF.